The 4 T cell receptor beta chains below were found in one sample sequenced in a study of radiotherapy plus CTLA-4 blockade in lung cancer. Using immunoSEQ multiplex PCR, the repertoire was profiled, and TCRdb retains in-frame clones only, with some absent. The repertoire holds tens of thousands of clones, with around 73% as singletons. Sample: peripheral blood, taken from a patient treated with radiotherapy plus ipilimumab. These receptors were obtained from a human donor with non-small cell lung cancer who had a complete response to radiotherapy plus ipilimumab.

This clone was detected only once. J is TRBJ1-2 and V is TRBV5-1, with D maybe TRBD1 (5 bases). V gave up 2 bases and J gave up 6 bases, with 14 bases separating them. The CDR3 has 14 residues. Germline-derived CDR1 and CDR2 are SGHRS and YFSETQ. CDR3: CASSLSQGTDGYTF. CDR3 sequence (DNA): TGCGCCAGCAGCTTAAGCCAGGGAACGGATGGCTACACCTTC. The variable domain in full, with the rest retrieved from reference TRBV5-1 and TRBJ1-2, is KAGVTQTPRYLIKTRGQQVTLSCSPISGHRSVSWYQQTPGQGLQFLFEYFSETQRNKGNFPGRFSGRQFSNSRSEMNVSTLELGDSALYLCASSLSQGTDGYTFGSGTRLTVV.

This chain joins TRBV27 and TRBJ1-2, with 9 bases that match TRBD1. The V gene's germline CDR1 is MNHEY and CDR2 SMNVEV (reference sequence). There are 15 residues in the CDR3. V trimming: 5 bases; J trimming: 8 bases; junction bases outside the gene matches: 12. CDR3: CASSPEGQGRSGYTF. CDR3 coding DNA: TGTGCCAGCAGTCCCGAGGGACAGGGAAGATCGGGCTACACCTTC.

V gene TRBV29-1 combines with J gene TRBJ2-5; 7 bases fit TRBD1. Germline V gene lookup returns CDR1 SQVTM and CDR2 ANQGSEA. The CDR3 has 14 residues. V dropped 6 bases and J dropped 2; count of bases not matched to a gene: 9. The CDR3 here is CSVGVLRGQETQYF. The DNA for the CDR3 is TGCAGCGTGGGGGTCCTCAGGGGGCAAGAGACCCAGTACTTC.

The genes are TRBV7-9 and TRBJ2-1, with 8 bases fitting TRBD1. The junction had 12 bases not matched to a gene; V was cut back by 5 bases and J by 9 bases. This CDR3 spans 15 amino acids. Per the germline V gene, CDR1 is SEHNR and CDR2 is FQNEAQ (reference sequence). The CDR3 is CASSKSRQGLSEQFF. For the CDR3, the DNA is TGTGCCAGCAGCAAATCCCGACAGGGGCTGAGTGAGCAGTTCTTC.